These 11 T cell receptor beta chains were sequenced from one sample in a study of CD8+ T cells in alopecia areata. The treatment was: oral pan-JAK inhibitor, 5-10 mg twice daily. Reverse transcription of extracted RNA yielded cDNA, which provided the sequencing template. The data were produced by immunoSEQ multiplex PCR, yet TCRdb's version contains in-frame clones alone and is incomplete. Of about 120,000 clones in the sample, about 50% are singletons; the top ten hold about 0.5%. Sequencing was performed on CD4+ T cells sorted from blood, taken at week 4, from a patient treated with tofacitinib. The receptors were sampled from a human donor with alopecia areata.

V usage is TRBV6-5 and J usage is TRBJ2-3, with D perhaps TRBD2 (5 bases). V lost 2 bases, J lost 6 bases, and 15 bases lay in between. Germline CDR1 is MNHEY and CDR2 is SVGAGI. The CDR3 runs to 15 residues. CDR3 bases: TGTGCCAGCAGTTACCAAGGACTGCAACGCGATACGCAGTATTTT. This encodes CASSYQGLQRDTQYF.

The chain links TRBV11-2 to TRBJ2-3; weak D call: TRBD1 (5 bases). V lost 4 bases and J lost 5, with 19 bases in between. Germline CDR1 SGHAT, CDR2 FQNNGV. This CDR3 region has 16 residues. CDR3 region: CASSSTTDKWGDTQYF. In DNA, the CDR3 is TGTGCCAGCAGCTCCACTACGGACAAGTGGGGAGATACGCAGTATTTT.

V is TRBV30 and J is TRBJ2-2; D is undetermined. The germline V and J ends were trimmed by 3 bases and 7 bases, with 6 bases remaining between them. The CDR3 runs to 11 residues. Germline values: CDR1 GTSNPN, CDR2 SVGIG (reference sequence). CDR3 in amino acids: CAWRLHGELFF. The CDR3 coding sequence is TGTGCCTGGAGGTTACACGGGGAGCTGTTTTTT.

The chain has TRBV6-1 and TRBJ2-7, with D maybe TRBD2 (5 bases). Germline loops: CDR1 MNHNS, CDR2 SASEGT. Trimming took 6 bases from V and 2 from J, leaving 8 bases between them. The CDR3 contains 12 residues. CDR3 loop: CASSGETYEQYF. The CDR3 nucleotides read TGTGCCAGCAGCGGGGAAACCTACGAGCAGTACTTC.

The chain couples TRBV29-1 to TRBJ1-1; unclear D gene. From germline, CDR1 is SQVTM and CDR2 ANQGSEA. The ends were cut back, 7 bases at V and 0 bases at J, with 6 bases in the middle. The CDR3 is 11 amino acids. In DNA form, the CDR3 reads TGCAGCGGAACCTTGAACACTGAAGCTTTCTTT. As protein: CSGTLNTEAFF.

This CDR3 reads CSVVRLARYNEQFF. DNA for the CDR3: TGCAGCGTTGTGAGACTAGCGCGCTACAATGAGCAGTTCTTC. The J gene is TRBJ2-1, the V gene TRBV29-1, with 8 nucleotides matching TRBD2. Germline V lookup: CDR1 SQVTM, CDR2 ANQGSEA. V shed 4 bases, J shed 3 bases, and the junction held 5 bases outside the gene matches. The CDR3 runs 14 residues.

On this clone: An end of the junction differs from the germline gene, which may be a read error. The chain joins TRBV15 to TRBJ2-7, with TRBD1 matching 7 bases. The CDR3 spans 13 residues. Germline V gives CDR1 LNHNV, CDR2 YYDKDF (reference sequence). The CDR3: CATSRDRDSHLNF. The CDR3 coding sequence is TGTGCCACCAGCAGAGATCGGGACAGCCACCTTAACTTC.

A few counts support this clone. The chain is built from TRBV10-3 and TRBJ1-4, with D uncertain. V gave up 2 bases and J gave up 5 bases, with 6 bases separating them. Germline lookup yields CDR1 ENHRY and CDR2 SYGVKD. The CDR3 extends over 13 amino acids. This CDR3 is CAISESYNEKLFF. In DNA form, the CDR3 reads TGTGCCATCAGTGAGAGTTACAATGAAAAACTGTTTTTT.

A single count supports this clone. V usage is TRBV30 and J usage is TRBJ2-5, with D possibly being TRBD2 (6 bases). Germline CDR1 is GTSNPN and CDR2 is SVGIG (reference sequence). The CDR3 runs to 14 residues. The V gene lost 0 bases and the J gene lost 4 bases, with 12 bases spanning the gap. This CDR3 is CAWSVPRRAETQYF. The CDR3, as DNA: TGTGCCTGGAGTGTACCCAGGAGGGCAGAGACCCAGTACTTC.

The gene calls are TRBV29-1 and TRBJ2-1, with 12 nucleotides matching TRBD2. With V trimmed by 5 bases and J by 9 bases, 8 bases remained unmatched. The CDR3 is 14 residues long. Germline V lookup: CDR1 SQVTM, CDR2 ANQGSEA. CDR3 bases: TGCAGCGTTTCGACTAGCGGGAGAAAGGGTGAGCAGTTCTTC. It encodes CSVSTSGRKGEQFF.

The V gene is TRBV25-1, the J gene TRBJ1-1, with 7 bases aligning to TRBD1. Germline-derived CDR1 and CDR2 are MGHDK and SYGVNS. With 1 base clipped from V and 4 bases from J, the junction kept 3 bases outside the gene matches. The CDR3 spans 14 residues. CDR3 DNA: TGTGCCAGCAGTGAATCGGCAGGGGGCACTGAAGCTTTCTTT. Amino acids: CASSESAGGTEAFF.